Following are 29 T cell receptor beta chains from one sample sequenced in a study of blood T cells in healthy people across ages. Through a sample-barcoded 5' primer and a J-beta primer mix, a second PCR was run for roughly 6 to 12 cycles. One entry per CDR3 protein, called by TCRdb with MiXCR from the 5' RACE reads. Among under 800,000 distinct CDR3 sequences listed, about 40% were seen once. The sequenced sample consisted of blood. The receptors derive from an older woman in good health.

This chain connects TRBV5-1 to TRBJ1-2, with a possible D match to TRBD1 (6 bases). This CDR3 region has 14 residues. Looked up from germline, CDR1 is SGHRS and CDR2 is YFSETQ. Trimming removed 3 bases from V and 8 bases from J, with 17 bases in between. The CDR3 DNA is TGCGCCAGCAGCTCGGGACAACGAACGAGAGGCTACACCTTC. This sequence encodes CASSSGQRTRGYTF.

This chain connects TRBV7-2 to TRBJ1-5, with D uncertain. Germline lookup yields CDR1 SGHTA and CDR2 FQGNSA. Trimming took off 6 bases at V and 0 bases at J, with 12 bases between the two ends. The CDR3 covers 15 residues. The chain's CDR3 is CASSPKKGSNQPQHF. The CDR3 nucleotides read TGTGCCAGCAGTCCGAAAAAGGGTAGCAATCAGCCCCAGCATTTT.

V and J are TRBV27 and TRBJ2-6, with D hard to call. CDR3 length equals 16 residues. V lost 0 bases to trimming and J lost 3 bases, with 9 bases between them. The germline V gene has CDR1 MNHEY and CDR2 SMNVEV (reference sequence). The CDR3 nucleotides read TGTGCCAGCAGTTTATCGTTCGGGTATGGGGCCAACGTCCTGACTTTC. Its protein is CASSLSFGYGANVLTF.

This clonotype was seen just once. The chain couples TRBV2 to TRBJ2-5; the D is unclear. Between the trimmed V and J ends, which lost 10 bases and 0 bases, there was a span of 9 bases. From germline, CDR1 is SNHLY and CDR2 FYNNEI. CDR3 length equals 12 residues. CDR3 in DNA: TGTGCCATAGGGTCGTACCAAGAGACCCAGTACTTC. Residues: CAIGSYQETQYF.

There are many counts of this clonotype. The chain has TRBV4-2 and TRBJ2-7; D is perhaps TRBD1 (7 bases). Per the germline V gene, CDR1 is LGHNA and CDR2 is YNFKEQ. The CDR3 consists of 16 residues. Deletions cut 0 bases from V and 2 bases from J, with 14 bases between. CDR3 sequence (DNA): TGTGCCAGCAGCCAAGATCAGGGGGGTAGGGCCTACGAGCAGTACTTC. Protein product: CASSQDQGGRAYEQYF.

V and J are TRBV4-3 and TRBJ2-5; a weak D match, TRBD2 (7 bases). Trimming removed 3 bases from V and 2 bases from J, with 16 bases in between. Germline V gives CDR1 LGHNA, CDR2 YSLEER. The CDR3 is 16 amino acids. CDR3 bases: TGCGCCAGCAGCCAGGGGGGGGTCAGGGGACAAGAGACCCAGTACTTC. It is translated as CASSQGGVRGQETQYF.

The chain is built from TRBV28 and TRBJ2-7; D perhaps matches TRBD1 (6 bases). This CDR3 has 13 residues. V was cut by 8 bases and J by 2 bases, with 13 bases left in between. Germline V gene sequence: CDR1 MDHEN, CDR2 SYDVKM. The CDR3 spells CASWPQGPYEQYF. The CDR3 DNA reads TGTGCCAGCTGGCCACAGGGCCCCTACGAGCAGTACTTC.

J is TRBJ1-6 and V is TRBV6-5, with D possibly matching TRBD1 (5 bases). Germline V CDR1 and CDR2: MNHEY, SVGAGI. The CDR3 sequence is 13 residues long. The germline V and J ends were trimmed by 11 bases and 10 bases, with 18 bases remaining between them. This chain's CDR3 is CASQAGPGSPLHF. The DNA of the CDR3 is TGTGCCTCCCAGGCGGGGCCCGGCTCACCCCTCCACTTT.

This clonotype was observed a handful of times. The chain joins TRBV6-2 or TRBV6-3 to TRBJ2-7; D is unresolved. CDR3 length: 16 amino acids. V lost 0 bases to trimming and J lost 4 bases, with 16 bases between them. Germline V gene sequence: CDR1 MNHEY, CDR2 SVGEGT. This chain's CDR3 is CASSYSLGRVSYEQYF. The CDR3 coding sequence is TGTGCCAGCAGTTACTCCCTCGGTCGTGTCTCTTACGAGCAGTACTTC.

The gene calls are TRBV3-1 and TRBJ2-7; D is uncertain. This CDR3 comprises 14 residues. V lost 1 base to trimming and J lost 5 bases, with 12 bases between them. From germline, CDR1 is LGHDT and CDR2 YNNKEL (reference sequence). The CDR3 here is CASSQGPLVDEQYF. The CDR3 DNA reads TGTGCCAGCAGCCAAGGCCCCCTTGTCGACGAGCAGTACTTC.

This clonotype was seen more than once but under ten times. The rearrangement uses TRBV20-1 and TRBJ1-6; 7 nucleotides match TRBD1. V lost 0 bases and J lost 8; bases outside the gene matches: 4. Germline loops: CDR1 DFQATT, CDR2 SNEGSKA (reference sequence). The CDR3 is 14 amino acids. CDR3 bases: TGCAGTGCTAGAGATCAGCAGGGGGATTCACCCCTCCACTTT. This sequence encodes CSARDQQGDSPLHF.

The chain is built from TRBV29-1 and TRBJ2-3; no clear D gene. Trimming stripped 6 bases from V and 2 bases from J, with 12 bases between. Germline CDR1 and CDR2: SQVTM and ANQGSEA. This CDR3 has 13 residues. The CDR3 bases are TGCAGCGTCTACGGGCGCTTCACAGATACGCAGTATTTT. Amino acids: CSVYGRFTDTQYF.

J is TRBJ1-1 and V is TRBV11-2, with D unresolved. Germline V gene data show CDR1 as SGHAT and CDR2 as FQNNGV. The V end lost 5 bases, the J end lost 0 bases, and 10 bases lay between the germline ends. The CDR3 extends over 14 amino acids. CDR3 region: CASSISFMNTEAFF. CDR3 nucleotide sequence: TGTGCCAGCAGCATCAGCTTCATGAACACTGAAGCTTTCTTT.

The rearrangement links TRBV20-1 to TRBJ2-6; D remains unclear. The CDR3 totals 15 residues. V was cut by 3 bases and J by 0 bases, with 9 bases left in between. CDR1 and CDR2 from the germline V gene are DFQATT and SNEGSKA (reference sequence). This CDR3 reads CSASDRSSGANVLTF. As DNA, the CDR3 is TGCAGTGCTAGCGACCGCAGCTCTGGGGCCAACGTCCTGACTTTC.

Ten or more counts support this clonotype. This chain uses TRBV20-1 with TRBJ2-3; D remains ambiguous. Germline V gene lookup returns CDR1 DFQATT and CDR2 SNEGSKA (reference sequence). The CDR3 runs to 15 residues. V shed 5 bases and J shed 1 base, with 16 bases lying between them. As DNA, the CDR3 is TGCAGTGCTGGGTCCCGGCATGTCGGCACAGATACGCAGTATTTT. It specifies CSAGSRHVGTDTQYF.

This chain links TRBV3-1 with TRBJ2-3; 13 nucleotides align to TRBD2. V lost 4 bases and J lost 7; bases outside the gene matches: 5. The CDR3 is made up of 15 amino acids. The germline gives CDR1 LGHDT, CDR2 YNNKEL (reference sequence). The CDR3 DNA reads as TGTGCCAGCAGCCCCGGACTAGCGGGGGCCCATACGCAGTATTTT. Translating it yields CASSPGLAGAHTQYF.

About this clonotype: This could be a read error, since a much larger clone is one nucleotide away. The CDR3 here is CASSLYGGASNEQFF. In DNA, the CDR3 is TGTGCCAGCAGCTTATACGGGGGGGCCTCCAATGAGCAGTTCTTC. This rearrangement joins TRBV7-3 to TRBJ2-1; 8 bases map to TRBD2. This CDR3 comprises 15 residues. CDR1 SGHTA and CDR2 FQGTGA come from the germline V gene. Unmatched junction bases numbered 6, after V lost 2 bases and J lost 6 bases. Full variable domain (outside the CDR3, taken from reference TRBV7-3 and TRBJ2-1): GAGVSQTPSNKVTEKGKYVELRCDPISGHTALYWYRQSLGQGPEFLIYFQGTGAADDSGLPNDRFFAVRPEGSVSTLKIQRTERGDSAVYLCASSLYGGASNEQFFGPGTRLTVL.

This clonotype came up a few times. The V gene is TRBV3-1, the J gene TRBJ2-7; D is uncertain. The germline V and J ends were trimmed by 3 bases and 6 bases, with 15 bases remaining between them. Per the germline V gene, CDR1 is LGHDT and CDR2 is YNNKEL (reference sequence). The CDR3 sequence is 14 residues long. The CDR3 loop reads CASSQGLVRPEQYF. CDR3 nucleotide sequence: TGTGCCAGCAGCCAGGGCTTGGTTCGCCCCGAGCAGTACTTC.

Comments on this clonotype: A much larger clone is a single base away; this may be a read error. This rearrangement joins TRBV29-1 to TRBJ2-6; a weak D match, TRBD1 (6 bases). The germline V gene has CDR1 SQVTM and CDR2 ANQGSEA. The CDR3 sequence is 15 residues long. For the CDR3, the DNA is TGCAGCGCAACGACAGGAGACTCTGGGGCCAACGCCCTGACTTTC. It specifies CSATTGDSGANALTF. The entire variable domain, with the rest obtained from reference TRBV29-1 and TRBJ2-6, is as follows: SAVISQKPSRDICQRGTSLTIQCQVDSQVTMMFWYRQQPGQSLTLIATANQGSEATYESGFVIDKFPISRPNLTFSTLTVSNMSPEDSSIYLCSATTGDSGANALTFGAGSRLTVL.

This rearrangement joins TRBV15 to TRBJ2-3; 10 nucleotides line up with TRBD2. CDR1 LNHNV and CDR2 YYDKDF come from the germline V gene (reference sequence). Trimming removed 8 bases from V and 2 bases from J; junction bases left unmatched: 4. This CDR3 is built from 14 residues. This chain's CDR3 is CATASGSFTDTQYF. The CDR3 region has the DNA TGTGCCACCGCTAGCGGGAGCTTCACAGATACGCAGTATTTT.

This clonotype showed up just a few times. The chain is built from TRBV4-3 and TRBJ2-3, with 14 bases identical to TRBD2. The V segment lost 0 bases and the J segment 8 bases; nucleotides outside the gene matches: 10. The CDR3 has 18 amino acids. Looked up from germline, CDR1 is LGHNA and CDR2 is YSLEER. The CDR3 loop reads CASSQEAYGTSGRGTQYF. The DNA of the CDR3 is TGCGCCAGCAGCCAAGAGGCGTATGGGACTAGCGGGAGAGGTACGCAGTATTTT.

This clonotype has a count of ten or more. The rearrangement uses TRBV5-1 and TRBJ2-1; 7 bases agree with TRBD2. The V gene's germline CDR1 is SGHRS and CDR2 YFSETQ. This CDR3 region has 13 residues. Losses at the gene ends were 4 bases for V and 8 bases for J; bases not matched to a gene: 6. CDR3 in amino acids: CASSPTSPHEQFF. As DNA, the CDR3 is TGCGCCAGCAGCCCGACTAGCCCCCATGAGCAGTTCTTC.

This clonotype was found a few times. The chain joins TRBV24-1 to TRBJ2-5; D is tentatively TRBD1 or TRBD2 (5 bases each). Looked up from germline, CDR1 is KGHDR and CDR2 is SFDVKD. The CDR3 contains 12 residues. Between the trimmed V and J ends, which lost 4 bases and 4 bases, there was a span of 6 bases. The CDR3 reads CATSERGETQYF. The CDR3, as DNA: TGTGCCACCAGTGAGAGGGGAGAGACCCAGTACTTC.

V usage is TRBV9 and J usage is TRBJ2-5; 9 bases agree with TRBD2. The CDR3 covers 16 residues. J lost 3 bases, V lost 0 bases, and 6 bases had no gene match. From germline, CDR1 is SGDLS and CDR2 YYNGEE. In nucleotides, the CDR3 is TGTGCCAGCAGCGTAGGGCGCGGGAGGGCCGAAGAGACCCAGTACTTC. Protein product: CASSVGRGRAEETQYF.

This clonotype occurred once. The chain employs TRBV9 and TRBJ2-3; possible D gene TRBD2, 5 bases. V lost 2 bases, J lost 5 bases, and 12 bases lay in between. The CDR3 runs 14 residues. From germline, CDR1 is SGDLS and CDR2 YYNGEE. The CDR3 loop reads CASSVLAGGDTQYF. The CDR3 coding sequence is TGTGCCAGCAGCGTGTTGGCGGGCGGAGATACGCAGTATTTT.

The rearrangement links TRBV12-3 or TRBV12-4 to TRBJ2-1; D remains unclear. V gave up 8 bases and J gave up 0 bases, with 23 bases separating them. The CDR3 extends over 18 amino acids. The CDR3 region has the DNA TGTGCCAGCGCCCCGGAACCCCTTTATTCCGGCTCCTACAATGAGCAGTTCTTC. This codes for CASAPEPLYSGSYNEQFF.

The chain recombines TRBV3-1 with TRBJ2-4; 8 bases match TRBD1. J lost 7 bases, V lost 6 bases, and 8 bases had no gene match. Germline V gene lookup returns CDR1 LGHDT and CDR2 YNNKEL (reference sequence). The length of the CDR3 is 14 residues. The CDR3 reads CASSRQGNGNIQYF. DNA for the CDR3: TGTGCCAGCAGTCGACAGGGGAATGGTAACATTCAGTACTTC.

This clonotype was seen a few times. The chain uses TRBV7-2 and TRBJ2-7; no definite D call. Deletions cut 3 bases from V and 0 bases from J, with 12 bases between. From germline, CDR1 is SGHTA and CDR2 FQGNSA. The CDR3 is made up of 15 amino acids. Written as DNA, the CDR3 is TGTGCCAGCAGCTTCTGGGATCCCGGCTCCTACGAGCAGTACTTC. The encoded protein is CASSFWDPGSYEQYF.

The chain combines TRBV7-2 with TRBJ1-4; 7 bases map to TRBD1. This CDR3 spans 16 amino acids. Germline V lookup: CDR1 SGHTA, CDR2 FQGNSA. V was clipped by 1 base and J by 5 bases; unmatched bases: 7. CDR3 sequence (DNA): TGTGCCAGCAGCTTAGTCGGACAGGTCAAGAATGAAAAACTGTTTTTT. Translated, it gives CASSLVGQVKNEKLFF.